This passage covers 22 T cell receptor beta chains from one sample sequenced in a study of Tregs in tolerant kidney transplant recipients. These receptors' targets are unknown. Libraries were prepared by immunoSEQ multiplex PCR; TCRdb keeps only in-frame clonotypes and omits some of them. Of tens of thousands of clones in the sample, about 95% were seen once. Sequencing input: Tregs from blood cultured with allogeneic cells. Receptors originate from a human donor in good health.

V is TRBV5-1 and J is TRBJ2-7; TRBD2 matches at 13 bases. The CDR3 has 18 amino acids. Germline trimming cut 0 bases from V and 2 bases from J; bases unmatched to any gene: 8. Germline loops: CDR1 SGHRS, CDR2 YFSETQ. The CDR3 sequence is CASSLATGLAGVTYEQYF. Here the CDR3 DNA reads TGCGCCAGCAGCTTGGCCACAGGACTAGCGGGAGTCACCTACGAGCAGTACTTC.

The chain's CDR3 is CATYSGLAESTDTQYF. CDR3 coding DNA: TGTGCCACATATTCGGGACTAGCGGAATCCACAGATACGCAGTATTTT. The V call is TRBV6-6, the J call TRBJ2-3; 11 nucleotides align to TRBD2. Germline CDR1 is MNHNY and CDR2 is SVGAGI (reference sequence). This CDR3 contains 16 residues. V lost 10 bases, J lost 2 bases, and 11 bases stayed unmatched.

This chain uses TRBV2 with TRBJ2-2, with D possibly matching TRBD1 (6 bases). Looked up from germline, CDR1 is SNHLY and CDR2 is FYNNEI. Deletions cut 7 bases from V and 4 bases from J, with 10 bases between. The CDR3 contains 13 residues. CDR3 sequence (DNA): TGTGCCAGCAACTTACAGGGCACCGGGGAGCTGTTTTTT. It encodes CASNLQGTGELFF. The full variable domain, in which reference TRBV2 and TRBJ2-2 provide the parts outside the CDR3, is EPEVTQTPSHQVTQMGQEVILRCVPISNHLYFYWYRQILGQKVEFLVSFYNNEISEKSEIFDDQFSVERPDGSNFTLKIRSTKLEDSAMYFCASNLQGTGELFFGEGSRLTVL.

The V gene is TRBV29-1, the J gene TRBJ1-3; D unclear. Trimming took off 4 bases at V and 0 bases at J, with 13 bases between the two ends. Germline V gives CDR1 SQVTM, CDR2 ANQGSEA. CDR3 length: 15 residues. The CDR3 loop reads CSVGTVSVSGNTIYF. CDR3 DNA sequence: TGCAGCGTTGGCACAGTGAGTGTCTCTGGAAACACCATATATTTT.

In regard to this clone: One end of the junction is discordant with germline, which a read error may explain. This chain joins TRBV7-9 and TRBJ2-7, with D possibly being TRBD1 or TRBD2 (5 bases each). Germline values: CDR1 SEHNR, CDR2 FQNEAQ (reference sequence). CDR3 length: 12 residues. CDR3 sequence reads: CASSIAGGEQYF. The CDR3 DNA reads TGTGCCAGCAGCATAGCTGGGGGCGAGCAGTACTTC.

The genes are TRBV6-4 and TRBJ2-3, with 8 bases aligning to TRBD2. Germline V gene data show CDR1 as MRHNA and CDR2 as SNTAGT. CDR3 size: 18 residues. Trimming cost V 4 bases and J 1 base; bases outside gene matches: 13. The CDR3 loop reads CASSGISGVRWGTDTQYF. CDR3 bases: TGTGCCAGCAGTGGAATTAGCGGGGTGAGGTGGGGCACAGATACGCAGTATTTT.

V gene TRBV18 combines with J gene TRBJ1-4, with 7 bases identical to TRBD1. The CDR3 is made up of 15 amino acids. Germline CDR1 and CDR2: KGHSH and LQKENI. V shed 0 bases and J 4 bases; nucleotides not matched to a gene: 2. The CDR3 bases are TGTGCCAGCTCACCACCCGGACAGGATAATGAAAAACTGTTTTTT. Translated, it gives CASSPPGQDNEKLFF.

DNA for the CDR3: TGCGCCAGCAGCTTATACCGGGACTCCTCCATCCAGTACTTC. Its translation is CASSLYRDSSIQYF. The rearrangement links TRBV5-1 to TRBJ2-5; a weak D match, TRBD2 (6 bases). CDR3 size: 14 residues. Germline CDR1 SGHRS, CDR2 YFSETQ. Deletions cut 2 bases from V and 10 bases from J, with 18 bases between.

The rearrangement links TRBV6-1 to TRBJ1-5; 10 bases match TRBD1. J was trimmed by 1 base and V by 2 bases; bases with no gene match: 5. Germline V gene data show CDR1 as MNHNS and CDR2 as SASEGT. CDR3 length: 17 amino acids. CDR3 sequence: CASSEPGQGLSNQPQHF. The DNA for the CDR3 is TGTGCCAGCAGTGAACCGGGACAGGGGCTGAGCAATCAGCCCCAGCATTTT.

V and J are TRBV19 and TRBJ1-5; D gene uncertain. CDR3 size: 12 residues. The V end was cut by 4 bases, the J end by 6 bases, with 7 bases between. Per germline, CDR1 LNHDA and CDR2 SQIVND (reference sequence). The CDR3 region is CASSTYGQPQHF. The CDR3, as DNA: TGTGCCAGTAGTACCTATGGTCAGCCCCAGCATTTT.

The V gene is TRBV19, the J gene TRBJ1-5; D possibly corresponds to TRBD1 (5 bases). The germline V and J ends were trimmed by 10 bases and 4 bases, with 17 bases remaining between them. This CDR3 has 14 residues. Looked up from germline, CDR1 is LNHDA and CDR2 is SQIVND (reference sequence). CDR3: CATSERGGNQPQHF. Written as DNA, the CDR3 is TGTGCCACCTCGGAGAGGGGCGGGAATCAGCCCCAGCATTTT.

The DNA for the CDR3 is TGCAGCGTGGGACAGGGGGCTAGGGAGCAGTACTTC. The encoded protein is CSVGQGAREQYF. The chain couples TRBV29-1 to TRBJ2-7; 12 nucleotides agree with TRBD1. Germline values: CDR1 SQVTM, CDR2 ANQGSEA. The J segment lost 7 bases and the V segment lost 6 bases, leaving 4 bases of the junction unmatched. This CDR3 has 12 amino acids.

The rearrangement links TRBV30 to TRBJ1-2, with D possibly TRBD1 on 6 matching bases. Deletions cut 2 bases from V and 4 bases from J, with 14 bases between. The CDR3 spans 14 residues. CDR1 and CDR2 (germline): GTSNPN, SVGIG (reference sequence). Here the CDR3 reads CAWSIPGVPYGYTF. The CDR3 region has the DNA TGTGCCTGGAGTATCCCAGGGGTGCCCTATGGCTACACCTTC.

This chain connects TRBV7-3 to TRBJ1-1, with no clear D. Trimming left V 5 bases short and J 1 base short, with 8 bases between. The CDR3 sequence is 13 residues long. Germline lookup yields CDR1 SGHTA and CDR2 FQGTGA. CDR3 residues: CASSPGGNTEAFF. The DNA of the CDR3 is TGTGCCAGCAGCCCCGGCGGGAACACTGAAGCTTTCTTT.

The count of this clone is one. V gene TRBV6-5 combines with J gene TRBJ2-2; D possibly corresponds to TRBD1 (6 bases). V was shortened by 1 base and J by 6 bases, with 9 bases between the two germline ends. CDR1 and CDR2 (germline): MNHEY, SVGAGI. The CDR3 length is 14 residues. CDR3 in DNA: TGTGCCAGCAGTTACTTAAACAGGGCCGGGGAGCTGTTTTTT. Translating it yields CASSYLNRAGELFF.

The chain carries TRBV5-1 and TRBJ1-2; weak D call: TRBD1 (5 bases). CDR1 and CDR2 (germline): SGHRS, YFSETQ. The CDR3 has 14 residues. V dropped 2 bases and J dropped 8 bases, with 16 bases sitting between them. The CDR3 nucleotides are TGCGCCAGCAGCTTTTCTCCGGGGGGGACCGGCTACACCTTC. It codes for CASSFSPGGTGYTF.

The J gene is TRBJ1-5, the V gene TRBV7-2; maybe TRBD1 (5 bases). The germline V gene has CDR1 SGHTA and CDR2 FQGNSA. The CDR3 is made up of 14 amino acids. Trimming shortened V by 3 bases and J by 6 bases, and 12 bases separated the two germline ends. CDR3 nucleotide sequence: TGTGCCAGCAGCTTCTCCAGGGCGGTTCAGCCCCAGCATTTT. It codes for CASSFSRAVQPQHF. The full variable domain, with the rest looked up from reference TRBV7-2 and TRBJ1-5, is GAGVSQSPSNKVTEKGKDVELRCDPISGHTALYWYRQSLGQGLEFLIYFQGNSAPDKSGLPSDRFSAERTGGSVSTLTIQRTQQEDSAVYLCASSFSRAVQPQHFGDGTRLSIL.

V gene TRBV7-9 combines with J gene TRBJ1-1; no clear D gene. This CDR3 region has 16 residues. Trimming removed 0 bases from V and 1 base from J, with 12 bases in between. CDR1 is SEHNR, CDR2 FQNEAQ, per germline (reference sequence). CDR3 sequence: CASSLAHGSGNTEAFF. In DNA form, the CDR3 reads TGTGCCAGCAGCTTAGCGCACGGGAGTGGGAACACTGAAGCTTTCTTT.

V gene TRBV6-6 combines with J gene TRBJ1-6, with 8 positions matching TRBD1. Per the germline V gene, CDR1 is MNHNY and CDR2 is SVGAGI (reference sequence). The CDR3 has 15 residues. J was trimmed by 7 bases and V by 2 bases; bases with no gene match: 4. This CDR3 reads CASSYGQGWNSPLHF. CDR3 sequence (DNA): TGTGCCAGCAGTTACGGACAGGGATGGAATTCACCCCTCCACTTT.

This chain uses TRBV6-6 with TRBJ1-3, with D possibly being TRBD1 (5 bases). V was clipped by 6 bases and J by 4 bases, with 13 bases between them. The V gene's germline CDR1 is MNHNY and CDR2 SVGAGI (reference sequence). This CDR3 comprises 14 residues. The CDR3 sequence is CASSTGTLGNTIYF. The CDR3 bases are TGTGCCAGCAGCACCGGGACTCTCGGAAACACCATATATTTT.

The chain combines TRBV14 with TRBJ2-7; 8 bases agree with TRBD1. J lost 2 bases, V lost 4 bases, and 4 bases had no gene match. CDR3 length: 14 amino acids. Germline V gives CDR1 SGHDN, CDR2 FVKESK. This CDR3 reads CASSRTGKAYEQYF. The CDR3 DNA is TGTGCCAGCAGCCGGACAGGGAAGGCCTACGAGCAGTACTTC.

The rearrangement joins TRBV6-6 to TRBJ2-7; D gene ambiguous. V lost 0 bases and J 4 bases, leaving 7 bases between the germline ends. Germline-derived CDR1 and CDR2 are MNHNY and SVGAGI (reference sequence). This CDR3 spans 13 amino acids. The CDR3 bases are TGTGCCAGCAGTTACTCGTTCGGATACGAGCAGTACTTC. It encodes CASSYSFGYEQYF.